The rows below give T cell receptor beta chains drawn from one sample of a study of blood T cell repertoires in COVID-19. Only in-frame clones appear in the TCRdb table, and some are missing; sequencing was by immunoSEQ multiplex PCR. Of hundreds of thousands of clones listed, 70% to 90% are singletons. The sequencing input was PBMCs or T cells enriched from blood (not recorded which). Receptors were obtained from a man younger than 40 who had recovered from COVID-19. The CDR3 runs from the conserved cysteine through the conserved F or W. The order of the fields is V gene, D gene, J gene, clone size, CDR3 DNA, CDR3 protein. The D gene is left open where the match is weak. Size is omitted from some rows. Given values are once, few, many or a class for expanded clones.

TRBV7-9	TRBD1	TRBJ2-2	once	TGTGCCAGCAGCTTAGTCCCAGGGGGCCCTCCGAACACCGGGGAGCTGTTTTTT	CASSLVPGGPPNTGELFF
TRBV5-1	.	TRBJ2-6	.	TGCGCCAGCAGCTTGTTTACAGACCGCTCTGGGGCCAACGTCCTGACTTTC	CASSLFTDRSGANVLTF
TRBV23-1	TRBD1	TRBJ1-4	once	TGCGCCAGCAGTCAATCGTGTAACAGGGGAAGGGAAAAACTGTTTTTT	CASSQSCNRGREKLFF
TRBV28	TRBD1	TRBJ2-1	.	TGTGCCAGCAACGGACAGGGGCGGGATGAGCAGTTCTTC	CASNGQGRDEQFF
TRBV5-1	.	TRBJ2-2	.	TGCGCCAGCAGATCAGTAGCAGGGGTAGGCGGGGAGCTGTTTTTT	CASRSVAGVGGELFF
TRBV12-3/TRBV12-4	.	TRBJ1-3	.	TGTGCCAGCAGTCAGGGGAACACCATATATTTT	CASSQGNTIYF
TRBV19	TRBD1	TRBJ2-3	.	TGTGCCAGTAGTACCCCCTGGACAGGGAACACAGATACGCAGTATTTT	CASSTPWTGNTDTQYF
TRBV4-1	.	TRBJ1-3	.	TGCGCCAGCAGCCCCCCGGTGGGAGGGAGGCTCGGAAACACCATATATTTT	CASSPPVGGRLGNTIYF
TRBV29-1	.	TRBJ2-3	.	TGCAGCGCAGAGGGCAGGGGCCAACAGGATACGCAGTATTTT	CSAEGRGQQDTQYF
TRBV13	TRBD2	TRBJ2-3	.	TGTGCCAGCAGCGGCGGGGCTAGCGGGGCCCGACCCGCAGATACGCAGTATTTT	CASSGGASGARPADTQYF
TRBV18	TRBD1	TRBJ2-7	.	TGTGCCAGCTCACCACAAGGACAGGGGCCTACCTACGAGCAGTACTTC	CASSPQGQGPTYEQYF
TRBV19	TRBD1	TRBJ1-1	once	TGTGCCAGTAGTATAGAACGGACAGGAAGCACTGAAGCTTTCTTT	CASSIERTGSTEAFF
TRBV6-6	TRBD1	TRBJ1-5	.	TGTGCCAGCAGTTTGGGACAGGGGGGAAATCAGCCCCAGCATTTT	CASSLGQGGNQPQHF
TRBV7-6	TRBD2	TRBJ2-3	once	TGTGCCAGCAGCTTATTTGGGAGGGCTGGGGGCACAGATACGCAGTATTTT	CASSLFGRAGGTDTQYF
TRBV5-1	.	TRBJ1-4	few	TGCGCCAGCAGCGGTAGAGGTGAAAAACTGTTTTTT	CASSGRGEKLFF
TRBV7-9	TRBD1	TRBJ1-3	.	TGTGCCAGCAGCTTAGGAGGGACAGCTGGAAACACCATATATTTT	CASSLGGTAGNTIYF